This T cell receptor beta chain came from a study of molecular identifiers for immune sequencing clone quantification. General observations from the study: Barcodes shared by identical TCR molecules could lead to underestimated sizes of highly expanded clones. Clones with over 20 RNA copies captured over 98% of effector molecules but under 1% of naive ones.

Worth noting for this clonotype: What it recognizes is unknown. A much larger clone differs by one base, so this may be a read error.

TCRdb passed the PCR reads through MiXCR, listing each CDR3 protein once. The sample records 300,000 to 400,000 distinct CDR3 sequences, 20% to 25% being singletons. Using 10%, 30% or 50% RNA, naive CD8 libraries were derived from roughly 18,000 to 920,000 sorted cells. The specimen was naive CD8+ T cells from blood, with Jurkat cell RNA spiked in. The subset is: FACS-sorted CD8+CD4-CCR7+CD45RA+ naive T cells. The sequence came from a human donor in good health. Some libraries in this study had Jurkat cell RNA spiked in.

CDR3 nucleotide sequence: TGTGCCAGCAGCTTAGTCGTTGGAGCCCCTGAAGCTTTCTTT. As protein: CASSLVVGAPEAFF. The V gene is TRBV7-2, the J gene TRBJ1-1; D call uncertain. Trimming removed 1 base from V and 6 bases from J, with 12 bases in between. The germline V gene encodes CDR1 SGHTA and CDR2 FQGNSA. The CDR3 consists of 14 residues. The complete variable domain, with remaining parts taken from reference TRBV7-2 and TRBJ1-1, reads GAGVSQSPSNKVTEKGKDVELRCDPISGHTALYWYRQSLGQGLEFLIYFQGNSAPDKSGLPSDRFSAERTGGSVSTLTIQRTQQEDSAVYLCASSLVVGAPEAFFGQGTRLTVV.